Following are 27 T cell receptor beta chains from one sample sequenced in a study of T cells in women clearing cervical HPV infection. Clones were read by immunoSEQ multiplex PCR, and TCRdb kept only the in-frame ones, dropping some. In all, the sample yields about 40,000 clones. The sequenced sample consisted of blood buffy coat. The receptors were sampled from a woman aged 18 to 69 with a cervical HPV16 infection that either progressed to CIN3+ or cleared (not recorded which).

On this clone: The CDR3 goes on 3 residues after the read ends, and that part is filled in from the germline J gene. The chain carries TRBV6-2 or TRBV6-3 and TRBJ2-1, with TRBD2 as a possible D gene (6 bases). The germline gives CDR1 MNHEY, CDR2 SVGEGT. The ends were cut back, 0 bases at V and 3 bases at J, with 15 bases in the middle. The CDR3 has 17 residues. The covered CDR3 bases are TGTGCCAGCAGTTACTCGTCTAGCGCCCAACTCTACAATGAG. Its translation is CASSYSSSAQLYNE. The CDR3 in full is CASSYSSSAQLYNEQFF.

CDR3 DNA (partial): TGCGCCAGCAGCTCTAATAACCTAGCGGGAGTCGCGAATGAC. This translates into CASSSNNLAGVAND. The full CDR3 sequence reads CASSSNNLAGVANDYTF. The rearrangement links TRBV5-1 to TRBJ1-2; D unresolved. Sequencing ends 3 residues short of the CDR3 end; the germline J gene provides the rest. Germline CDR1 SGHRS, CDR2 YFSETQ. The CDR3 has 17 residues.

Comment on this clone: The CDR3 end lies 3 residues beyond the end of the read and is filled in from the germline J gene. This sequence joins TRBV7-2 and TRBJ1-2; D not resolved. This CDR3 comprises 15 residues. Per the germline V gene, CDR1 is SGHTA and CDR2 is FQGNSA. Incomplete CDR3 DNA: TGTGCCAGCAGCTATCGTGCGGGAGCCTACAATGAC. Translated: CASSYRAGAYND. In full, the CDR3 is CASSYRAGAYNDYTF. The full variable domain, rest sourced from reference TRBV7-2 and TRBJ1-2, is GAGVSQSPSNKVTEKGKDVELRCDPISGHTALYWYRQSLGQGLEFLIYFQGNSAPDKSGLPSDRFSAERTGGSVSTLTIQRTQQEDSAVYLCASSYRAGAYNDYTFGSGTRLTVV.

To note about this clone: The CDR3 end falls 3 residues outside the read, so it is completed with the germline J gene. This chain uses TRBV6-1 with TRBJ2-2; TRBD1 might be the D (6 bases). This CDR3 contains 13 residues. CDR1 is MNHNS, CDR2 SASEGT, per germline. The sequenced CDR3 bases are TGTGCCAGCAGTGGGAACAGGGATTCACCG. This encodes CASSGNRDSP. The complete CDR3 sequence is CASSGNRDSPLFF.

Comment on this clone: The read stops 3 residues short of the end of the CDR3; the missing end is completed from the germline J gene. This chain joins TRBV20-1 and TRBJ2-4, with D perhaps TRBD1 (5 bases). CDR3 length: 17 residues. Germline CDR1 DFQATT, CDR2 SNEGSKA (reference sequence). CDR3 amino acids: CSARDQSKGNSNQPQYF. CDR3 DNA (partial): TGCAGTGCTAGAGATCAAAGTAAGGGGAATAGCAATCAGCCT.

Turning to this clone: The read halts 3 residues ahead of the CDR3 end, with the missing end drawn from the germline J gene. V gene TRBV10-1 combines with J gene TRBJ2-1; the match to TRBD2 covers 9 bases. CDR1 and CDR2 from the germline V gene are WNHNN and SYGVQD (reference sequence). V gave up 0 bases and J gave up 5 bases; unmatched junction bases: 5. The CDR3 runs 16 residues. This chain's CDR3 is CASSESEAGGNNEQFF. CDR3 bases read: TGCGCCAGCAGTGAGTCGGAGGCGGGAGGGAACAATGAG.

On this clone: The DNA ends 3 residues before the CDR3 does, and the rest of the CDR3 is filled in from the germline J gene. This sequence joins TRBV7-8 and TRBJ1-4, with 8 bases matching TRBD1. In germline, CDR1 is SGHVS, CDR2 FQNEAQ. V trimming: 5 bases; J trimming: 6 bases; junction bases outside the gene matches: 11. CDR3 length: 16 residues. The sequenced part of the CDR3 DNA is TGTGCCAGCAGCCTTAACCCCGGGACAGGTTATGAAAAA. Protein product: CASSLNPGTGYEK. The whole CDR3 region reads CASSLNPGTGYEKLFF. Drawing the rest from reference TRBV7-8 and TRBJ1-4, the complete variable domain is GAGVSQSPRYKVAKRGQDVALRCDPISGHVSLFWYQQALGQGPEFLTYFQNEAQLDKSGLPSDRFFAERPEGSVSTLKIQRTQQEDSAVYLCASSLNPGTGYEKLFFGSGTQLSVL.

In regard to this clone: The read terminates 3 residues before the CDR3 end, so the remaining end is supplied by the germline J gene. This chain joins TRBV7-2 and TRBJ2-3; D ambiguous. CDR3 length: 11 amino acids. Germline V gene lookup returns CDR1 SGHTA and CDR2 FQGNSA. The V end was cut by 7 bases, the J end by 5 bases, with 7 bases between. This CDR3 is CASTPGDTQYF. The CDR3 bases that were read are TGTGCCAGCACCCCAGGAGATACG.

A remark on this clone: The read comes to an end 3 residues before the CDR3 does, leaving the germline J gene to fill in the end. The chain combines TRBV30 with TRBJ1-2; D gene uncertain. This CDR3 comprises 15 residues. V lost 1 base to trimming and J lost 7 bases, with 19 bases between them. Looked up from germline, CDR1 is GTSNPN and CDR2 is SVGIG (reference sequence). Here the CDR3 reads CAWSARRYPTGGYTF. Partial CDR3 DNA: TGTGCCTGGAGTGCGAGGAGGTATCCGACTGGTGGC.

About this clone: The observed sequence ends 3 residues before the CDR3 terminus, with the missing tail filled in from the germline J gene. This sequence joins TRBV2 and TRBJ2-2; 9 bases agree with TRBD1. Germline V gene sequence: CDR1 SNHLY, CDR2 FYNNEI. The CDR3 is 14 residues long. With V trimmed by 8 bases and J by 7 bases, 8 bases remained unmatched. The CDR3 region is CASGPTGGGGELFF. The CDR3 bases that were read are TGTGCCAGCGGACCTACAGGGGGCGGCGGGGAG.

Points on this clone: Read data end 3 residues before the CDR3 end; the end is taken from the germline J gene. The gene calls are TRBV18 and TRBJ2-4, with D perhaps matching TRBD2 (5 bases). The CDR3 totals 14 residues. Looked up from germline, CDR1 is KGHSH and CDR2 is LQKENI. CDR3 loop: CASSPGISDYGQYF. CDR3 DNA, as far as it was read: TGTGCCAGCTCACCCGGGATTTCCGACTATGGT.

As regards this clone: The read halts 3 residues ahead of the CDR3 end, with the missing end drawn from the germline J gene. V gene TRBV19 combines with J gene TRBJ2-1; perhaps TRBD2 as D (6 bases). The CDR3 has 16 residues. V was pared by 3 bases and J by 5 bases, with 17 bases between. Germline loops: CDR1 LNHDA, CDR2 SQIVND (reference sequence). The chain's CDR3 is CASSIIGGRENNEQFF. The sequenced part of the CDR3 DNA is TGTGCCAGTAGTATTATCGGGGGTCGGGAAAACAATGAG.

In regard to this clone: The CDR3 end lies 3 residues beyond the end of the read and is filled in from the germline J gene. The rearrangement uses TRBV7-9 and TRBJ2-4; the D is unclear. Per germline, CDR1 SEHNR and CDR2 FQNEAQ (reference sequence). The CDR3 length is 13 residues. The CDR3 loop reads CASSSSGLDGQYF. Partial CDR3 DNA: TGTGCCAGCAGCTCATCAGGTCTTGATGGT.

Details on this clone: The sequenced fragment ends 3 residues before the CDR3 boundary, so the rest is inferred from the germline J gene. This chain connects TRBV2 to TRBJ2-7, with a tentative D call TRBD1 (6 bases). The CDR3 is 14 amino acids. V lost 6 bases, J lost 0 bases, and 12 bases lay in between. Germline V gene sequence: CDR1 SNHLY, CDR2 FYNNEI. CDR3 loop: CASRFRDNSYEQYF. The sequenced part of the CDR3 DNA is TGTGCCAGCAGGTTCCGGGACAACTCCTACGAG.

Notes on this clone: Read sequence stops 3 residues before the CDR3 end, and the germline J gene provides the missing end. This sequence joins TRBV28 and TRBJ2-7; D not resolved. V shed 5 bases and J shed 4 bases, with 15 bases lying between them. This CDR3 is built from 14 residues. Germline V gene lookup returns CDR1 MDHEN and CDR2 SYDVKM. CDR3 protein: CASSPGAALYEQYF. Partial CDR3 DNA: TGTGCCAGCAGTCCAGGAGCTGCCCTTTACGAG. The variable domain in full, completed from reference TRBV28 and TRBJ2-7, reads DVKVTQSSRYLVKRTGEKVFLECVQDMDHENMFWYRQDPGLGLRLIYFSYDVKMKEKGDIPEGYSVSREKKERFSLILESASTNQTSMYLCASSPGAALYEQYFGPGTRLTVT.

To note about this clone: The read gets to within 3 residues of the CDR3 end, and the germline J gene fills in the rest. The genes are TRBV29-1 and TRBJ1-1, with 9 bases aligning to TRBD1. The CDR3 has 13 residues. V trimming: 7 bases; J trimming: 1 base; junction bases outside the gene matches: 4. CDR1 and CDR2 from the germline V gene are SQVTM and ANQGSEA. The CDR3 sequence: CSARTGANTEAFF. The sequenced part of the CDR3 DNA is TGCAGCGCTAGGACAGGGGCGAACACTGAA. Full variable domain (outside the CDR3, taken from reference TRBV29-1 and TRBJ1-1): SAVISQKPSRDICQRGTSLTIQCQVDSQVTMMFWYRQQPGQSLTLIATANQGSEATYESGFVIDKFPISRPNLTFSTLTVSNMSPEDSSIYLCSARTGANTEAFFGQGTRLTVV.

By frequency, this clone registers large (0.1 to 1%). The read ends 3 residues before the CDR3 terminus; that terminus is restored from the germline J gene. The chain is built from TRBV29-1 and TRBJ1-1, with no clear D. The CDR3 runs 10 residues. Per the germline V gene, CDR1 is SQVTM and CDR2 is ANQGSEA. V was trimmed by 6 bases and J by 7 bases, leaving 9 bases between them. The CDR3 spells CSVGVFEAFF. The covered CDR3 bases are TGCAGCGTCGGGGTATTTGAA.

Details on this clone: The read falls 3 residues short of the CDR3 end, and the missing part is taken from the germline J gene. Additional DNA sequences in this sample encode the identical CDR3. This chain links TRBV11-2 with TRBJ2-3; D is uncertain. There are 12 residues in the CDR3. The germline gives CDR1 SGHAT, CDR2 FQNNGV. Trimming pared 5 bases from V and 4 bases from J, leaving 7 bases between. CDR3 bases read: TGTGCCAGCAGCCTAGTCGCAGATACG. Protein product: CASSLVADT. The CDR3 in its entirety is CASSLVADTQYF. Looking up the rest from reference TRBV11-2 and TRBJ2-3 gives the full variable domain: EAGVAQSPRYKIIEKRQSVAFWCNPISGHATLYWYQQILGQGPKLLIQFQNNGVVDDSQLPKDRFSAERLKGVDSTLKIQPAKLEDSAVYLCASSLVADTQYFGPGTRLTVL.

Points on this clone: The read ends 3 residues early relative to the CDR3; the germline J gene fills the gap. This chain uses TRBV14 with TRBJ1-1; D is uncertain. Trimming took 4 bases from V and 1 from J, leaving 7 bases between them. Per germline, CDR1 SGHDN and CDR2 FVKESK. The CDR3 consists of 13 residues. The CDR3 bases that were read are TGTGCCAGCAGCCTATCTTGGAACACTGAA. It specifies CASSLSWNTE. The entire CDR3 protein reads CASSLSWNTEAFF.

As to this clone: Read sequence stops 3 residues before the CDR3 end, and the germline J gene provides the missing end. This chain joins TRBV2 and TRBJ1-1; D is unresolved. The V gene's germline CDR1 is SNHLY and CDR2 FYNNEI. This CDR3 region has 10 residues. The CDR3 spells CASSGTRAFF. CDR3 bases read: TGTGCCAGCAGTGGCACCAGG.

About this clone itself: Read coverage stops 3 residues before the CDR3 terminus; the germline J gene supplies the remainder. This chain uses TRBV6-1 with TRBJ1-2; D gene unclear. The CDR3 is made up of 12 amino acids. The germline CDR1 and CDR2 sequences are MNHNS and SASEGT. V was pared by 4 bases and J by 5 bases, with 8 bases between. CDR3 amino acids: CASSGKGYGYTF. The covered CDR3 bases are TGTGCCAGCAGTGGAAAGGGTTATGGC.

CDR3 sequence: CSARTSDYNEQFF. CDR3 DNA, as far as it was read: TGCAGTGCTAGGACTAGCGATTACAATGAG. The chain carries TRBV20-1 and TRBJ2-1, with TRBD2 matching 8 bases. The read finishes 3 residues shy of the CDR3 end, and the germline J gene is used to complete it. Germline assignment: CDR1 DFQATT and CDR2 SNEGSKA (reference sequence). The trim removed 3 bases at V and 4 bases at J, leaving 2 bases unmatched. The CDR3 runs to 13 residues.

About this clone: The read terminates 3 residues ahead of where the CDR3 ends, so the germline J gene completes it. V usage is TRBV7-2 and J usage is TRBJ2-7, with D perhaps TRBD1 or TRBD2 (7 bases each). Trimming pared 3 bases from V and 5 bases from J, leaving 17 bases between. The CDR3 is made up of 15 amino acids. CDR1 and CDR2 (germline): SGHTA, FQGNSA. CDR3 loop: CASSLRDRAGDEQYF. The covered CDR3 bases are TGTGCCAGCAGCTTGAGAGACAGGGCGGGAGACGAG.

For this clone: The read finishes 3 residues shy of the CDR3 end, and the germline J gene is used to complete it. This chain connects TRBV2 to TRBJ2-7; 11 bases line up with TRBD1. The CDR3 is made up of 14 amino acids. CDR1 SNHLY and CDR2 FYNNEI come from the germline V gene. Trimming at V came to 6 bases and at J to 3 bases, leaving 4 bases not matched to a gene. The CDR3 is CASRAGTGGYEQYF. The sequenced CDR3 bases are TGTGCCAGCAGGGCCGGGACAGGGGGCTACGAG.

As concerns this clone: The CDR3 is cut off 3 residues early in the read; its end comes from the germline J gene. The rearrangement joins TRBV5-1 to TRBJ1-2, with D perhaps matching TRBD1 (6 bases). V was clipped by 4 bases and J by 2 bases, with 12 bases between them. The CDR3 runs to 14 residues. Germline assignment: CDR1 SGHRS and CDR2 YFSETQ. The CDR3 protein is CASSVGTSNYGYTF. The sequenced part of the CDR3 DNA is TGCGCCAGCAGCGTTGGGACATCGAACTATGGC. Combining the CDR3 with reference TRBV5-1 and TRBJ1-2 gives the whole variable domain KAGVTQTPRYLIKTRGQQVTLSCSPISGHRSVSWYQQTPGQGLQFLFEYFSETQRNKGNFPGRFSGRQFSNSRSEMNVSTLELGDSALYLCASSVGTSNYGYTFGSGTRLTVV.

For this clone: The read terminates 3 residues before the CDR3 end, so the remaining end is supplied by the germline J gene. V is TRBV29-1 and J is TRBJ2-1; D might be TRBD1 (7 bases). V lost 3 bases and J lost 5, with 17 bases in between. CDR3 length: 15 amino acids. Germline loops: CDR1 SQVTM, CDR2 ANQGSEA. The CDR3 loop is CSVEGGQKSNNEQFF. The DNA read from the CDR3 is TGCAGCGTTGAGGGGGGACAGAAAAGTAACAATGAG.

About this clone: Read coverage stops 3 residues before the CDR3 terminus; the germline J gene supplies the remainder. J is TRBJ1-4 and V is TRBV3-1 (or the pseudogene TRBV3-2); a weak D match, TRBD1 (5 bases). The CDR3 has 18 residues. The germline V gene has CDR1 LGHDT and CDR2 YNNKEL (reference sequence). Trimming removed 3 bases at V and 0 bases at J, with 17 bases between. CDR3 loop: CASSHTGDWGATNEKLFF. Incomplete CDR3 DNA: TGTGCCAGCAGCCACACGGGGGATTGGGGGGCAACTAATGAAAAA.